The 30 T cell receptor beta chains presented below share a single source sample, sequenced in a study of blood T cell repertoires in COVID-19 (dated by TCRdb to 2020 to 2022). Library preparation was by the immunoSEQ multiplex PCR assay. In its TCRdb copy, this immuneACCESS table keeps in-frame sequences only and misses some clones. Where compared with another copy, unresolved V genes explain less than half of these, and the others have no known cause. The sample table shows 200,000 to 250,000 clones, and roughly 82% are seen once. 4.7% of the sample lies in the top ten. The material sequenced was peripheral blood. These receptors originate from a woman aged 65 to 85 with acute or convalescent COVID-19.

The chain links TRBV28 to TRBJ1-4; D gene unclear. Germline assignment: CDR1 MDHEN and CDR2 SYDVKM. The CDR3 loop spans 11 amino acids. The V gene lost 3 bases and the J gene lost 11 bases, with 7 bases spanning the gap. The CDR3 bases are TGTGCCAGCAGTTTTAACTGGAAACTGTTTTTT. It is translated as CASSFNWKLFF. The complete variable domain, with remaining parts taken from reference TRBV28 and TRBJ1-4, reads DVKVTQSSRYLVKRTGEKVFLECVQDMDHENMFWYRQDPGLGLRLIYFSYDVKMKEKGDIPEGYSVSREKKERFSLILESASTNQTSMYLCASSFNWKLFFGSGTQLSVL.

The gene calls are TRBV19 and TRBJ2-3; TRBD1 might be the D (6 bases). CDR3 length: 14 amino acids. The germline gives CDR1 LNHDA, CDR2 SQIVND (reference sequence). Trimming removed 4 bases from V and 5 bases from J, with 13 bases in between. The CDR3, as DNA: TGTGCCAGTAGTAGTAGGGGGTCGGTAGATACGCAGTATTTT. The encoded protein is CASSSRGSVDTQYF.

This clone was seen a handful of times. The chain couples TRBV30 to TRBJ1-5; 7 nucleotides line up with TRBD1. The germline V gene has CDR1 GTSNPN and CDR2 SVGIG (reference sequence). The CDR3 totals 14 residues. The trim removed 2 bases at V and 2 bases at J, leaving 3 bases unmatched. The CDR3 DNA is TGTGCCTGGAGTCCCGGGACAGGCAATCAGCCCCAGCATTTT. It encodes CAWSPGTGNQPQHF.

The chain carries TRBV6-1 and TRBJ1-3, with unresolved D. This CDR3 has 15 residues. The germline V gene has CDR1 MNHNS and CDR2 SASEGT. Trimming took 0 bases from V and 1 from J, leaving 7 bases between them. The CDR3 here is CASSEAGRSGNTIYF. Written as DNA, the CDR3 is TGTGCCAGCAGTGAAGCGGGGAGGTCTGGAAACACCATATATTTT.

This chain links TRBV27 with TRBJ1-2; 11 bases map to TRBD1. The CDR3 is 17 residues long. Trimming took 1 base from V and 6 from J; bases not matched to a gene: 10. Germline CDR1 reads MNHEY; CDR2 reads SMNVEV (reference sequence). CDR3 bases: TGTGCCAGCAGTTTATTCGGGACAGGGGGTTGGAAGAATGGCTACACCTTC. Translation gives CASSLFGTGGWKNGYTF.

This clone was counted a few times. The chain has TRBV6-2 or TRBV6-3 and TRBJ1-1, with 8 bases aligning to TRBD1. The CDR3 consists of 13 residues. J gave up 4 bases and V 5 bases, and 3 bases lay outside the gene matches. Germline V gene data show CDR1 as MNHEY and CDR2 as SVGEGT. The CDR3 DNA follows: TGTGCCAGCAGTCGACAGGGGCGCACTGAAGCTTTCTTT. Translation gives CASSRQGRTEAFF.

The chain recombines TRBV11-2 with TRBJ1-1; D is undetermined. The germline V and J ends were trimmed by 5 bases and 1 base, with 14 bases remaining between them. Per germline, CDR1 SGHAT and CDR2 FQNNGV. This CDR3 region has 15 residues. The CDR3: CASSLTTRGNTEAFF. The CDR3 nucleotides are TGTGCCAGCAGCCTGACGACCCGAGGGAACACTGAAGCTTTCTTT.

The chain links TRBV5-1 to TRBJ2-7; possible D gene TRBD1, 7 bases. This CDR3 is 13 amino acids long. Trimming shortened V by 4 bases and J by 3 bases, and 11 bases separated the two germline ends. Germline values: CDR1 SGHRS, CDR2 YFSETQ. CDR3 in DNA: TGCGCCAGCAGCCCTCAGGGGGGCTACGAGCAGTACTTC. Its translation is CASSPQGGYEQYF.

This chain joins TRBV5-1 and TRBJ1-4, with unresolved D. Germline V lookup: CDR1 SGHRS, CDR2 YFSETQ. CDR3 length: 15 residues. With 4 bases removed from V and 0 bases from J, the gap between germline ends came to 10 bases. The CDR3 protein is CASSRNGATNEKLFF. The CDR3 DNA reads TGCGCCAGCAGCCGGAACGGGGCAACTAATGAAAAACTGTTTTTT.

The V gene is TRBV6-6, the J gene TRBJ1-3; D not resolved. Trimming took off 8 bases at V and 12 bases at J, with 14 bases between the two ends. The germline CDR1 and CDR2 sequences are MNHNY and SVGAGI (reference sequence). The CDR3 consists of 11 residues. In DNA, the CDR3 is TGTGCCAGCGCCGAATTCGAGGGCATATATTTT. This translates into CASAEFEGIYF.

J is TRBJ1-6 and V is TRBV4-3; D remains ambiguous. The germline CDR1 and CDR2 sequences are LGHNA and YSLEER. CDR3 size: 12 residues. Between the trimmed V and J ends, which lost 1 base and 11 bases, there was a span of 6 bases. The CDR3 spells CASSQGTPPLHF. The CDR3 DNA reads as TGCGCCAGCAGCCAAGGGACTCCACCCCTCCACTTT.

This rearrangement joins TRBV19 to TRBJ1-5, with a possible D match to TRBD1 (5 bases). CDR1 and CDR2 from the germline V gene are LNHDA and SQIVND (reference sequence). The CDR3 has 15 amino acids. With 5 bases removed from V and 4 bases from J, the gap between germline ends came to 15 bases. The CDR3: CASSSWTLVNQPQHF. CDR3 DNA sequence: TGTGCCAGTAGTTCATGGACACTGGTTAATCAGCCCCAGCATTTT.

CDR3 residues: CASSITGGWTEAFF. The CDR3 coding sequence is TGTGCCAGTAGTATTACAGGGGGTTGGACTGAAGCTTTCTTT. V usage is TRBV19 and J usage is TRBJ1-1, with 8 bases identical to TRBD1. There are 14 residues in the CDR3. The V and J ends lost 3 bases and 5 bases, in that order; junction bases with no gene match: 5. The germline V gene has CDR1 LNHDA and CDR2 SQIVND (reference sequence).

This chain connects TRBV6-6 to TRBJ1-4; maybe TRBD1 (6 bases). In germline, CDR1 is MNHNY, CDR2 SVGAGI (reference sequence). Trimming took off 5 bases at V and 8 bases at J, with 21 bases between the two ends. This CDR3 is built from 16 residues. The CDR3 sequence is CASSPINGGFREKLFF. DNA of the CDR3: TGTGCCAGCAGTCCAATCAATGGGGGCTTCAGGGAAAAACTGTTTTTT.

This sequence joins TRBV7-2 and TRBJ1-1; TRBD1 matches 7 bases. Germline assignment: CDR1 SGHTA and CDR2 FQGNSA. The CDR3 spans 16 residues. The V gene end was trimmed by 5 bases and the J gene end by 1 base; junction bases not matched to a gene: 10. The CDR3 here is CASSREKRQGNTEAFF. CDR3 bases: TGTGCCAGCAGCCGCGAAAAAAGACAGGGGAACACTGAAGCTTTCTTT.

This rearrangement joins TRBV18 to TRBJ1-3; no definite D call. From germline, CDR1 is KGHSH and CDR2 LQKENI. The V end was cut by 4 bases, the J end by 11 bases, with 15 bases between. This CDR3 is 13 amino acids long. The CDR3 region has the DNA TGTGCCAGCTCACGAGGCAGGACTGAACCCATATATTTT. Translation: CASSRGRTEPIYF.

V is TRBV7-6 and J is TRBJ2-2, with 9 bases aligning to TRBD2. Per the germline V gene, CDR1 is SGHVS and CDR2 is FNYEAQ. This CDR3 is built from 15 residues. Unmatched junction bases numbered 5, after V lost 5 bases and J lost 4 bases. The CDR3 region is CASSLQRGVTGELFF. The CDR3 region has the DNA TGTGCCAGCAGCCTGCAGCGGGGGGTCACCGGGGAGCTGTTTTTT.

The rearrangement uses TRBV25-1 and TRBJ1-1; TRBD1 agrees at 7 bases. This CDR3 region has 15 residues. The trim removed 8 bases at V and 0 bases at J, leaving 9 bases unmatched. CDR1 and CDR2 from the germline V gene are MGHDK and SYGVNS. CDR3 protein: CASSYSQGMNTEAFF. CDR3 sequence (DNA): TGTGCCAGCTCTTATTCACAGGGGATGAACACTGAAGCTTTCTTT.

This clone came up a few times. The genes are TRBV27 and TRBJ1-2, with a possible D match to TRBD1 (5 bases). CDR1 and CDR2 from the germline V gene are MNHEY and SMNVEV (reference sequence). The CDR3 has 13 amino acids. The germline V and J ends were trimmed by 6 bases and 4 bases, with 12 bases remaining between them. DNA for the CDR3: TGTGCCAGCAGGAAGATAGACAGCTATGGCTACACCTTC. Its translation: CASRKIDSYGYTF.

This clone appeared a few times. The rearrangement uses TRBV4-2 and TRBJ2-7; 9 bases are a match to TRBD1. V was clipped by 3 bases and J by 6 bases; unmatched bases: 18. CDR3 length equals 18 residues. Germline V CDR1 and CDR2: LGHNA, YNFKEQ. The CDR3 protein is CASSHPVGTGTHIGEQYF. In DNA form, the CDR3 reads TGTGCCAGCAGCCACCCCGTGGGGACAGGGACTCATATCGGCGAGCAGTACTTC.

V and J are TRBV2 and TRBJ1-4; no clear D gene. The germline gives CDR1 SNHLY, CDR2 FYNNEI. There are 12 residues in the CDR3. V was pared by 4 bases and J by 4 bases, with 4 bases between. This CDR3 reads CASSGLNEKLFF. The CDR3 nucleotides read TGTGCCAGCAGTGGGCTTAATGAAAAACTGTTTTTT. The whole variable domain, filled in from reference TRBV2 and TRBJ1-4, reads EPEVTQTPSHQVTQMGQEVILRCVPISNHLYFYWYRQILGQKVEFLVSFYNNEISEKSEIFDDQFSVERPDGSNFTLKIRSTKLEDSAMYFCASSGLNEKLFFGSGTQLSVL.

This clone occurred once. V gene TRBV18 combines with J gene TRBJ2-3, with TRBD1 identical over 7 bases. The CDR3 runs to 15 residues. CDR1 is KGHSH, CDR2 LQKENI, per germline. J gave up 2 bases and V 1 base, and 3 bases lay outside the gene matches. The CDR3 DNA sequence: TGTGCCAGCTCACCACAGGGGGCAATCACAGATACGCAGTATTTT. It is translated as CASSPQGAITDTQYF.

The rearrangement links TRBV11-2 to TRBJ2-3; perhaps TRBD2 as D (6 bases). The CDR3 length is 16 residues. The germline V gene has CDR1 SGHAT and CDR2 FQNNGV. V was cut by 3 bases and J by 1 base, with 14 bases left in between. This CDR3 is CASSFRRGHGTDTQYF. Written as DNA, the CDR3 is TGTGCCAGCAGCTTCCGGCGGGGCCACGGCACAGATACGCAGTATTTT.

This chain uses TRBV7-8 with TRBJ1-5; 9 nucleotides align to TRBD1. The CDR3 totals 19 residues. Germline CDR1 is SGHVS and CDR2 is FQNEAQ. Unmatched junction bases numbered 11, after V lost 1 base and J lost 1 base. For the CDR3, the DNA is TGTGCCAGCAGCTTAGAGGGGACAGGGTCACTAGGGAGCAATCAGCCCCAGCATTTT. Translating it yields CASSLEGTGSLGSNQPQHF.

This clone has a single count. The V gene is TRBV6-5, the J gene TRBJ1-2; TRBD1 matches at 9 bases. Per the germline V gene, CDR1 is MNHEY and CDR2 is SVGAGI. Trimming took 11 bases from V and 4 from J; bases not matched to a gene: 14. The CDR3 covers 15 residues. The CDR3 DNA is TGTGCCGGCCAAGGACGGGACAGGGCGCCCTATGGCTACACCTTC. It is translated as CAGQGRDRAPYGYTF.

V and J are TRBV6-5 and TRBJ1-1; no clear D gene. V dropped 7 bases and J dropped 2 bases, with 14 bases sitting between them. The CDR3 covers 14 residues. Germline CDR1 is MNHEY and CDR2 is SVGAGI. The CDR3, as DNA: TGTGCCAGCATGGAGCGTCGTGATAACACTGAAGCTTTCTTT. Amino acid sequence: CASMERRDNTEAFF.

This clone was detected a few times. The V gene is TRBV10-3, the J gene TRBJ1-5, with TRBD1 identical over 7 bases. The CDR3 is 13 amino acids. The V and J ends lost 6 bases and 7 bases, in that order; junction bases with no gene match: 6. The germline CDR1 and CDR2 sequences are ENHRY and SYGVKD. The CDR3 region has the DNA TGTGCCATCAGGCCCGACAGGGACCAGCCCCAGCATTTT. Residues: CAIRPDRDQPQHF.

In nucleotides, the CDR3 is TGTGCCAGCAGCCGACCAGTCCAGGGGAGCTCCTATAATTCACCCCTCCACTTT. Protein: CASSRPVQGSSYNSPLHF. The V and J genes are TRBV5-8 and TRBJ1-6, with a possible D match to TRBD1 (6 bases). The CDR3 runs to 18 residues. V was clipped by 4 bases and J by 0 bases, with 17 bases between them. Germline values: CDR1 SGHTS, CDR2 YDEGEE.

The chain employs TRBV7-8 and TRBJ1-1; no clear D. Per germline, CDR1 SGHVS and CDR2 FQNEAQ. Trimming took 2 bases from V and 0 from J, leaving 13 bases between them. CDR3 length: 16 amino acids. CDR3 loop: CASSLISTVMNTEAFF. CDR3 sequence (DNA): TGTGCCAGCAGCTTAATTAGTACGGTCATGAACACTGAAGCTTTCTTT.

The chain uses TRBV7-2 and TRBJ2-7; maybe TRBD2 (6 bases). Germline CDR1 and CDR2: SGHTA and FQGNSA. V was pared by 1 base and J by 2 bases, with 6 bases between. This CDR3 contains 13 residues. The CDR3 loop is CASSLERAYEQYF. The CDR3 DNA reads as TGTGCCAGCAGCTTAGAGCGGGCCTACGAGCAGTACTTC. The whole variable domain, remainder taken from reference TRBV7-2 and TRBJ2-7, is GAGVSQSPSNKVTEKGKDVELRCDPISGHTALYWYRQSLGQGLEFLIYFQGNSAPDKSGLPSDRFSAERTGGSVSTLTIQRTQQEDSAVYLCASSLERAYEQYFGPGTRLTVT.